The 10 T cell receptor beta chains given below trace back to one sample, sequenced in a study of T cells in Graves' hyperthyroidism and ophthalmopathy. RNA transcripts served as the template for amplifying TCR beta CDR3 regions. Researchers ran a first-round RT-PCR on the TCR CDR3 using the HTBI primer set. TCRdb redid the calling of the multiplex PCR reads with MiXCR, one entry per CDR3 protein. Among under 400,000 distinct CDR3 sequences listed, approximately 14% were seen once. Sequencing used blood. The origin of the receptors is a woman between 18 and 29 years old with Graves' hyperthyroidism that later progressed to Graves' ophthalmopathy.

This clonotype was seen ten or more times. The J gene is TRBJ2-5, the V gene TRBV20-1; D is uncertain. The CDR3 loop spans 12 amino acids. Per the germline V gene, CDR1 is DFQATT and CDR2 is SNEGSKA (reference sequence). V was trimmed by 3 bases and J by 1 base, leaving 6 bases between them. The CDR3 here is CSARIGQETQYF. The CDR3 nucleotides read TGCAGTGCTAGGATAGGCCAAGAGACCCAGTACTTC.

This clonotype was recorded a few times. The genes are TRBV28 and TRBJ1-5; 9 bases match TRBD1. Germline V gives CDR1 MDHEN, CDR2 SYDVKM. The CDR3 covers 14 residues. Trimming at V came to 10 bases and at J to 3 bases, leaving 7 bases not matched to a gene. CDR3 in amino acids: CATCRTGVNQPQHF. DNA of the CDR3: TGTGCCACATGTCGGACAGGGGTCAATCAGCCCCAGCATTTT.

In its sample, this clonotype was seen many times. This chain links TRBV7-6 with TRBJ2-3; D gene uncertain. The V gene lost 5 bases and the J gene lost 1 base, with 16 bases spanning the gap. There are 16 residues in the CDR3. Per the germline V gene, CDR1 is SGHVS and CDR2 is FNYEAQ. The CDR3 sequence is CASSPPTRVGTDTQYF. CDR3 DNA: TGTGCCAGCAGCCCGCCGACAAGGGTGGGCACAGATACGCAGTATTTT.

The chain combines TRBV2 with TRBJ1-2, with TRBD1 as a possible D gene (6 bases). This CDR3 is built from 13 residues. The V gene's germline CDR1 is SNHLY and CDR2 FYNNEI. The CDR3 spells CASPRGQGYGYTF. CDR3 nucleotides: TGTGCTAGCCCGCGCGGCCAGGGGTATGGCTACACCTTC.

The rearrangement uses TRBV6-1 and TRBJ2-5, with 7 bases fitting TRBD1. In germline, CDR1 is MNHNS, CDR2 SASEGT. V lost 7 bases, J lost 5 bases, and 10 bases stayed unmatched. The length of the CDR3 is 14 residues. The CDR3 bases are TGTGCCAGCAACAGGGGCCACCTCAGCGAGACCCAGTACTTC. Its translation: CASNRGHLSETQYF.

This clonotype was seen repeatedly, ten times or more. This chain joins TRBV10-3 and TRBJ2-1; TRBD1 matches at 9 bases. Germline V gene data show CDR1 as ENHRY and CDR2 as SYGVKD. This CDR3 spans 14 amino acids. The trim removed 6 bases at V and 6 bases at J, leaving 6 bases unmatched. CDR3 in DNA: TGTGCCATCAGACGGGACAGGGATTTCAATGAGCAGTTCTTC. Protein product: CAIRRDRDFNEQFF.

The sample holds many counts of this clonotype. The chain employs TRBV20-1 and TRBJ2-7, with D unclear. In germline, CDR1 is DFQATT, CDR2 SNEGSKA (reference sequence). The length of the CDR3 is 11 residues. V lost 5 bases and J lost 3, with 8 bases in between. For the CDR3, the DNA is TGCAGTGCTTCCACAGTCTACGAGCAGTACTTC. This codes for CSASTVYEQYF.

This clonotype has at least ten counts. The chain joins TRBV7-9 to TRBJ2-1; 9 nucleotides align to TRBD1. CDR1 is SEHNR, CDR2 FQNEAQ, per germline (reference sequence). The junction had 7 bases not matched to a gene; V was cut back by 1 base and J by 0 bases. This CDR3 is built from 18 residues. CDR3 sequence: CASSLGDRATSSYNEQFF. CDR3 sequence (DNA): TGTGCCAGCAGCTTAGGGGACAGGGCCACTAGCTCCTACAATGAGCAGTTCTTC.

Ten or more counts support this clonotype. This chain links TRBV11-2 with TRBJ2-5; no clear D. The CDR3 covers 15 residues. V lost 4 bases and J lost 2, with 14 bases in between. Germline loops: CDR1 SGHAT, CDR2 FQNNGV. The CDR3 is CASSYTRSGQETQYF. The CDR3, as DNA: TGTGCCAGCAGCTATACGAGGTCTGGTCAAGAGACCCAGTACTTC.

This clonotype was seen ten or more times. The chain has TRBV13 and TRBJ1-4; D gene unclear. Germline CDR1 reads PRHDT; CDR2 reads FYEKMQ (reference sequence). The CDR3 is made up of 13 amino acids. V lost 5 bases and J lost 1, with 5 bases in between. For the CDR3, the DNA is TGTGCCAGCAGCCGAGGAACTAATGAAAAACTGTTTTTT. It translates to CASSRGTNEKLFF.